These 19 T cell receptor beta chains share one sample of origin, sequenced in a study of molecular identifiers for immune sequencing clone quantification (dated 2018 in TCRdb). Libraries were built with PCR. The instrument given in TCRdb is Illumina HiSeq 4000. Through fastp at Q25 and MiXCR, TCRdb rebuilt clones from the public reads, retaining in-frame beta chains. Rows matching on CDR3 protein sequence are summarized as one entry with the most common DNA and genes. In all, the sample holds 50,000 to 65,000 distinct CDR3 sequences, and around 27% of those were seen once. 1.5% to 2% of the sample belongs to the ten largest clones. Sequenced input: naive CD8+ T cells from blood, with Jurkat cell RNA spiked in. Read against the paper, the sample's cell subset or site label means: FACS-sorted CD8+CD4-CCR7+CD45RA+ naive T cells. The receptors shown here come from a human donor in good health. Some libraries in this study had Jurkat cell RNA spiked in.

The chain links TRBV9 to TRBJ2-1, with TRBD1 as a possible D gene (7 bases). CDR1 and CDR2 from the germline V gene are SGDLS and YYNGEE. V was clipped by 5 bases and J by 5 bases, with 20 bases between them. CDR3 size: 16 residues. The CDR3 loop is CASSPGGYPRDNEQFF. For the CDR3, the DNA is TGTGCCAGCAGTCCAGGGGGGTACCCTCGGGACAATGAGCAGTTCTTC.

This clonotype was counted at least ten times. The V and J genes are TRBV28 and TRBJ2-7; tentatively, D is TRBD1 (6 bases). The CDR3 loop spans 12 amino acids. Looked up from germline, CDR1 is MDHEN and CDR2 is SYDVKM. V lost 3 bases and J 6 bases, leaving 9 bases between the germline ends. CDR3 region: CASSFTGPEQYF. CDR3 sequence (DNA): TGTGCCAGCAGTTTTACAGGGCCCGAGCAGTACTTC.

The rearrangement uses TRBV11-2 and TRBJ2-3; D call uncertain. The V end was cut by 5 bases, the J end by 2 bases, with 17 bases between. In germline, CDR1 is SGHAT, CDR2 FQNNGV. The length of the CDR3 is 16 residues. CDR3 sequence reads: CASSLFHSSNTDTQYF. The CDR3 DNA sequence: TGTGCCAGCAGCCTCTTTCATAGCTCGAACACAGATACGCAGTATTTT.

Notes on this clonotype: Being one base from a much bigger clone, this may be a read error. CDR3 DNA: TGTGCCAGCAGCTTAGATGTCGGAGCGACGGCCGGGGAGCTGTTATTT. Protein sequence: CASSLDVGATAGELLF. The J gene is TRBJ2-2, the V gene TRBV7-4, with a weak D call TRBD2 (5 bases). Germline CDR1 and CDR2: SGHVT and SQSDAQ. The CDR3 covers 16 residues.

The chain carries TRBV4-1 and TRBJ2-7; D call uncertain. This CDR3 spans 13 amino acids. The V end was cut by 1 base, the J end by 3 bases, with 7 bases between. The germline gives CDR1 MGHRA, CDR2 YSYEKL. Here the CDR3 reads CASSQATFYEQYF. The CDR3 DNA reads TGCGCCAGCAGCCAAGCCACCTTCTACGAGCAGTACTTC.

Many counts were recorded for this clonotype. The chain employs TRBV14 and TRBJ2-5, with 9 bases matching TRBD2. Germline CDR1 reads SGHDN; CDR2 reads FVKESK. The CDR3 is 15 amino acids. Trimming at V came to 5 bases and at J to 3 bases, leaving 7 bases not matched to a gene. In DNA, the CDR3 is TGTGCCAGCAGCGTGTGGCGGGGGGGCAAAGAGACCCAGTACTTC. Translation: CASSVWRGGKETQYF.

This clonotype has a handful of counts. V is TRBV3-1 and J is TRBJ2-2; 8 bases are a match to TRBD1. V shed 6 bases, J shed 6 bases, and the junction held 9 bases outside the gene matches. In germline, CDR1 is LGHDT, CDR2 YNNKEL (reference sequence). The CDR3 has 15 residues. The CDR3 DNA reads TGTGCCAGCAGAACGGACAGGGTAATTTCCGGGGAGCTGTTTTTT. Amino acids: CASRTDRVISGELFF.

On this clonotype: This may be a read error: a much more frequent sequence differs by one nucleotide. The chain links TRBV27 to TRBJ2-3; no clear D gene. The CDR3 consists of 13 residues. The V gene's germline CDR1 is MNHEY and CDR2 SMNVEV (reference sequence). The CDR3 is CASSYLNTDTRYF. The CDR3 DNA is TGTGCCAGCAGCTACCTTAACACAGATACGCGGTATTTT.

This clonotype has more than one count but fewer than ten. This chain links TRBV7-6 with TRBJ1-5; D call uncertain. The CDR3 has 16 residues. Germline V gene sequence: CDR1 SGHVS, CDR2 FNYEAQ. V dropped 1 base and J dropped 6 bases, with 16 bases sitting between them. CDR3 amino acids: CASSLEGTGGSQPQHF. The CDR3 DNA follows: TGTGCCAGCAGCTTAGAGGGAACTGGTGGAAGTCAGCCCCAGCATTTT. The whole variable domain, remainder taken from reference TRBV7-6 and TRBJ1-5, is GAGVSQSPRYKVTKRGQDVALRCDPISGHVSLYWYRQALGQGPEFLTYFNYEAQQDKSGLPNDRFSAERPEGSISTLTIQRTEQRDSAMYRCASSLEGTGGSQPQHFGDGTRLSIL.

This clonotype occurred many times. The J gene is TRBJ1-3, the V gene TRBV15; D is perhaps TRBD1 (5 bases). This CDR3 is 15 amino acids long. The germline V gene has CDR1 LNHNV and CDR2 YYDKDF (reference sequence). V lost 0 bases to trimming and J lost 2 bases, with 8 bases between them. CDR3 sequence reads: CATSRDLGAGNTIYF. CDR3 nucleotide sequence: TGTGCCACCAGCAGAGATCTAGGGGCTGGAAACACCATATATTTT. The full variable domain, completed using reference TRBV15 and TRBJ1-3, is DAMVIQNPRYQVTQFGKPVTLSCSQTLNHNVMYWYQQKSSQAPKLLFHYYDKDFNNEADTPDNFQSRRPNTSFCFLDIRSPGLGDTAMYLCATSRDLGAGNTIYFGEGSWLTVV.

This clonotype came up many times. The CDR3 region has the DNA TGTGCCAGCAGTTACTTCGCGGGGGGACTCTACGAGCAGTACTTC. Encoded protein: CASSYFAGGLYEQYF. The rearrangement uses TRBV6-5 and TRBJ2-7; 8 bases line up with TRBD2. Germline-derived CDR1 and CDR2 are MNHEY and SVGAGI. Germline trimming cut 1 base from V and 3 bases from J; bases unmatched to any gene: 5. The CDR3 contains 15 residues.

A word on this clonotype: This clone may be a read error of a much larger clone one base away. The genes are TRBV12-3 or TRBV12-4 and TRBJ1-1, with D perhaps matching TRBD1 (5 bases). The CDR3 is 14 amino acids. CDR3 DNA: TGTGCCAGCAGAGCGGGACTGAGAAACACTGAAGCTCTCTTT. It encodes CASRAGLRNTEALF.

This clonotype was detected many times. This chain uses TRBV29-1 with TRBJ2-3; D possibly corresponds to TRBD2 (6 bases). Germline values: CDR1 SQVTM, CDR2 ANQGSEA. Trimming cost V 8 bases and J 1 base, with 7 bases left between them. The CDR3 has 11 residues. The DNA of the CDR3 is TGCAGCTCGGGGGGCACAGATACGCAGTATTTT. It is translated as CSSGGTDTQYF.

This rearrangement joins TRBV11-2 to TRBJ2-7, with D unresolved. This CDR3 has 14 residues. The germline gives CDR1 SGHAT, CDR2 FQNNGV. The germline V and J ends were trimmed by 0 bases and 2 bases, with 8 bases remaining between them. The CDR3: CASSLESGPYEQYF. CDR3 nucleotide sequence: TGTGCCAGCAGCTTAGAATCAGGTCCCTACGAGCAGTACTTC.

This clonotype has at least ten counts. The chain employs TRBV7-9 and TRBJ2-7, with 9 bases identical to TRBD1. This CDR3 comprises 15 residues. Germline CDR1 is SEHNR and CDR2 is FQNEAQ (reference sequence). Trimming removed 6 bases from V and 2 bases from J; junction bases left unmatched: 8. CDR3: CASRRDGTGPYEQYF. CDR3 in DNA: TGTGCCAGCAGACGGGACGGGACAGGGCCCTACGAGCAGTACTTC.

In nucleotides, the CDR3 is TGCGCCAGCAGCCGCCTAGCGGGAGGGGATGCCGATGAGCAGTTCTTC. Translation gives CASSRLAGGDADEQFF. This sequence joins TRBV4-1 and TRBJ2-1; 12 bases fit TRBD2. V lost 4 bases, J lost 8 bases, and 9 bases stayed unmatched. Per the germline V gene, CDR1 is MGHRA and CDR2 is YSYEKL. The CDR3 totals 16 residues.

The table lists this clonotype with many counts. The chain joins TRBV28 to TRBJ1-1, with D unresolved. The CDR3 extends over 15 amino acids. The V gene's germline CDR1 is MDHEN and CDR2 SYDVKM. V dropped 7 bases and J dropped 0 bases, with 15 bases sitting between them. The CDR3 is CASTTVDDMNTEAFF. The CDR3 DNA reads TGTGCCAGCACCACTGTGGACGATATGAACACTGAAGCTTTCTTT.

CDR3 sequence reads: CASSLEETEGFQPQHF. The CDR3 DNA follows: TGTGCCAGCAGCTTAGAGGAGACAGAGGGCTTTCAGCCCCAGCATTTT. The gene calls are TRBV7-8 and TRBJ1-5; the D gene is possibly TRBD1 (5 bases). Trimming took off 1 base at V and 6 bases at J, with 16 bases between the two ends. Per germline, CDR1 SGHVS and CDR2 FQNEAQ. The CDR3 is 16 amino acids.

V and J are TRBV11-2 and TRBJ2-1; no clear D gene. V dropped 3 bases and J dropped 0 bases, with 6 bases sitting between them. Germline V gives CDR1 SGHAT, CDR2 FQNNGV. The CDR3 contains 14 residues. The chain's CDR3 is CASSLGYSYNEQFF. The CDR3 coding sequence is TGTGCCAGCAGCTTGGGCTACTCCTACAATGAGCAGTTCTTC.